A selection of T cell receptor beta chains follows, all from one sample in a study of blood T cells in healthy people across ages. TCRdb passed the 5' RACE reads through MiXCR, listing each CDR3 protein once. The sample lists 1 million or so distinct CDR3 sequences, around 27% seen once, with 0.65% to 0.75% in the top ten. The same sample was also studied in work on T cells of mothers and their children.

Sequenced: blood. Receptor source: a girl under 10 years old in good health. The CDR3 runs from the conserved cysteine through the conserved F or W. Fields, in order: V gene, J gene, D gene, clone size, CDR3 protein, CDR3 DNA. The D gene is left open where the match is weak. Clone size is not always given. Where it is, it says once, few, many or a class for expanded clones.

TRBV13,TRBJ1-1,.,.,CASSSRGPGGVNTEAFF,TGTGCCAGCAGCTCCCGCGGCCCCGGAGGGGTGAACACTGAAGCTTTCTTT
TRBV29-1,TRBJ1-2,TRBD1,.,CSVETGAVNGYTF,TGCAGCGTTGAAACAGGGGCCGTCAATGGCTACACCTTC
TRBV12-3/TRBV12-4,TRBJ1-2,.,few,CASRGTLGYTF,TGTGCCAGCAGAGGGACACTGGGCTACACCTTC
TRBV20-1,TRBJ1-5,.,few,CSARDLNQPQHF,TGCAGTGCTAGAGATCTAAATCAGCCCCAGCATTTT
TRBV11-3,TRBJ2-5,TRBD1,.,CASSPRQGGTYVQYF,TGTGCCAGCAGTCCCCGACAGGGTGGAACCTACGTGCAGTACTTC
TRBV3-1,TRBJ1-2,.,.,CASSQVRFGYTF,TGTGCCAGCAGCCAAGTCAGGTTTGGCTACACCTTC
TRBV27,TRBJ2-1,.,few,CASSLYGGNEQFF,TGTGCCAGCAGTTTATATGGGGGCAATGAGCAGTTCTTC
TRBV7-3,TRBJ1-1,.,few,CASSFNYGDTEAFF,TGTGCCAGCAGCTTCAACTACGGGGACACTGAAGCTTTCTTT
TRBV4-2,TRBJ2-1,.,few,CASSPFRDNEQFF,TGTGCCAGCAGCCCATTCAGGGACAATGAGCAGTTCTTC
TRBV28,TRBJ2-7,TRBD1,.,CASTSTGAPYEQYF,TGTGCCAGCACCTCGACAGGGGCACCCTACGAGCAGTACTTC
TRBV9,TRBJ2-7,.,many,CASSASGSHEQYF,TGTGCCAGCAGCGCCTCAGGGAGTCACGAGCAGTACTTC
TRBV29-1,TRBJ2-5,.,few,CSVSRVETQYF,TGCAGCGTTTCAAGGGTAGAGACCCAGTACTTC
TRBV3-1,TRBJ2-5,.,few,CASSHRERETQYF,TGTGCCAGCAGCCATAGGGAACGAGAGACCCAGTACTTC
TRBV7-9,TRBJ1-5,.,.,CASSYAGAGWPQHF,TGTGCCAGCAGCTATGCAGGTGCGGGTTGGCCCCAGCATTTT
TRBV12-3/TRBV12-4,TRBJ1-4,.,few,CASSLTRGTNEKLFF,TGTGCCAGCAGCCTAACCAGGGGCACTAATGAAAAACTGTTTTTT
TRBV5-1,TRBJ2-5,TRBD2,.,CASMAFSGQETQYF,TGCGCCAGCATGGCTTTTAGCGGGCAAGAGACCCAGTACTTC
TRBV3-1,TRBJ1-1,.,few,CASRLTQYTEAFF,TGTGCCAGCAGACTGACACAGTACACTGAAGCTTTCTTT
TRBV5-1,TRBJ2-5,.,.,CASSHNPGETQETQYF,TGCGCCAGCAGCCACAACCCGGGGGAAACCCAAGAGACCCAGTACTTC
TRBV28,TRBJ2-7,TRBD1,.,CASSAPTGLRNEQYF,TGTGCCAGCAGTGCCCCGACAGGGCTGAGGAACGAGCAGTACTTC
TRBV20-1,TRBJ2-5,.,few,CSARALETQYF,TGCAGTGCTAGGGCATTAGAGACCCAGTACTTC
TRBV4-3,TRBJ2-1,.,.,CASSQRSGLAYNEQFF,TGCGCCAGCAGCCAACGAAGCGGATTAGCCTACAATGAGCAGTTCTTC
TRBV19,TRBJ2-7,.,.,CASGERWGWNYEQDF,TGTGCCAGCGGAGAGCGTTGGGGCTGGAACTACGAGCAGGACTTC
TRBV12-3/TRBV12-4,TRBJ2-5,.,.,CASSLGDLVKETQYF,TGTGCCAGCAGTTTGGGCGACTTAGTGAAAGAGACCCAGTACTTC
TRBV6-2/TRBV6-3,TRBJ2-1,TRBD1,few,CAARDSHNEQFF,TGTGCCGCTCGGGACAGTCACAATGAGCAGTTCTTC
TRBV3-1,TRBJ1-2,.,few,CASSPRWALSGYTF,TGTGCCAGCAGCCCTCGGTGGGCCTTGAGTGGCTACACCTTC
TRBV10-3,TRBJ2-7,.,.,CAIRADLSSYEQYF,TGTGCCATCAGAGCCGACTTAAGCTCCTACGAGCAGTACTTC
TRBV5-6,TRBJ2-1,.,.,CASVTVNEQFF,TGTGCCAGCGTCACGGTTAATGAGCAGTTCTTC
TRBV28,TRBJ2-5,TRBD1,few,CASSWTGTGGKETQYF,TGTGCCAGCAGCTGGACGGGGACAGGGGGCAAAGAGACCCAGTACTTC
TRBV7-9,TRBJ1-3,.,.,CASSHAGRESGNTIYF,TGTGCCAGCAGCCATGCCGGGCGGGAGTCTGGAAACACCATATATTTT
TRBV29-1,TRBJ1-5,.,few,CSVEVGGRNQPQHF,TGCAGCGTTGAAGTAGGAGGCCGTAATCAGCCCCAGCATTTT
TRBV4-2,TRBJ1-1,.,few,CASSQGTGLEAFF,TGTGCCAGCAGCCAAGGGACGGGGTTGGAAGCTTTCTTT
TRBV12-3/TRBV12-4,TRBJ2-7,.,few,CASSPISSYEQYF,TGTGCCAGCAGTCCCATTAGCTCCTACGAGCAGTACTTC
TRBV29-1,TRBJ2-5,.,.,CSVAPLEAFETQYF,TGCAGCGTGGCACCTTTGGAAGCCTTCGAGACCCAGTACTTC
TRBV4-3,TRBJ2-1,TRBD1,many,CASSQDGTGFNEQFF,TGCGCCAGCAGCCAAGATGGGACAGGGTTCAATGAGCAGTTCTTC
TRBV29-1,TRBJ1-4,.,few,CSVGMRLNEKLFF,TGCAGCGTTGGGATGAGGCTTAATGAAAAACTGTTTTTT
TRBV6-6,TRBJ1-4,.,few,CASSYQGRGKPFF,TGTGCCAGCAGTTACCAAGGAAGAGGAAAACCGTTTTTT
TRBV12-3/TRBV12-4,TRBJ1-3,TRBD1,few,CASSLLQGAGNTIYF,TGTGCCAGCAGTCTCTTACAGGGGGCTGGAAACACCATATATTTT
TRBV7-8,TRBJ2-7,TRBD1,few,CASSLEWDSSYEQYF,TGTGCCAGCAGCTTAGAGTGGGACAGCTCCTACGAGCAGTACTTC
TRBV6-5,TRBJ2-7,.,.,CASRPRDRPEDEQYF,TGTGCCAGCAGACCACGGGACCGGCCCGAGGACGAGCAGTACTTC
TRBV7-2,TRBJ2-1,TRBD2,.,CASSRQPLAGVPNEQFF,TGTGCCAGCAGCAGACAGCCTCTAGCGGGAGTTCCCAATGAGCAGTTCTTC
TRBV29-1,TRBJ2-4,.,few,CSVEPPNKNIQYF,TGCAGCGTTGAGCCCCCTAACAAAAACATTCAGTACTTC
TRBV7-8,TRBJ2-1,.,.,CASSRTLQTNEQFF,TGTGCCAGCAGCCGGACGCTACAGACAAATGAGCAGTTCTTC
TRBV7-3,TRBJ1-2,.,.,CASSLGPLQGNTF,TGTGCCAGCAGCTTGGGACCCCTCCAAGGCAACACCTTC
TRBV16,TRBJ2-1,TRBD1,few,CASSIGQGDNEQFF,TGTGCCAGCAGCATCGGACAGGGGGACAATGAGCAGTTCTTC
TRBV7-2,TRBJ2-1,.,.,CASSPVGNEQFF,TGTGCCAGCAGCCCAGTGGGCAATGAGCAGTTCTTC
TRBV10-3,TRBJ2-1,TRBD2,.,CATLFGGGENEQFF,TGTGCCACCCTCTTCGGGGGAGGGGAAAATGAGCAGTTCTTC
TRBV9,TRBJ2-7,TRBD2,.,CASSVGGGPFEQYF,TGTGCCAGCAGCGTTGGGGGAGGGCCTTTCGAGCAGTACTTC